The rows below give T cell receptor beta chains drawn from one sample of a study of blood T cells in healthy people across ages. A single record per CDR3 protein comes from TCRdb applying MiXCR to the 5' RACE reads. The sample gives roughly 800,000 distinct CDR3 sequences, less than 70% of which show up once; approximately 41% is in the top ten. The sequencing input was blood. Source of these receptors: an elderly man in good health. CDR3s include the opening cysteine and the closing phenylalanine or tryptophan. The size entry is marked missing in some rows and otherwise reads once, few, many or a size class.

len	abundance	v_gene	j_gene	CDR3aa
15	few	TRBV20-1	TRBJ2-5	CSARSADRGRETQYF
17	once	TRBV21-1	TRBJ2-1	CASSKGWGTPLLNEQFF
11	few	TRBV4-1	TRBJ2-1	CASSQAIEQFF
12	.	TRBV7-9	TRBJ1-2	CASSLTPYGYTF
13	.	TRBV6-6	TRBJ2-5	CASSAGGERTQYF
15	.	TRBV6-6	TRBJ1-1	CASSYSTGANTEAFF
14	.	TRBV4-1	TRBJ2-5	CASSPRGPGCTQYF
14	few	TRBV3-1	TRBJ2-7	CASSQTTLDREQYF
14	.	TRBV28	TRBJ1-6	CASSLGQGDSPLHF
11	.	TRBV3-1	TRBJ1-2	CASSQGWGYTF
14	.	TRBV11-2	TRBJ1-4	CASSLWDLNEKLFF
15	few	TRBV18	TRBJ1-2	CASSPVQGQNYGYTF
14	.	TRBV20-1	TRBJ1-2	CSARDGTGIYGYTF
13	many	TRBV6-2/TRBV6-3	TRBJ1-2	CASRRQANYGYTF
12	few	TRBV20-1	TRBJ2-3	CSASTEANTQYF
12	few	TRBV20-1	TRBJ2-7	CSAARVVYEQYF
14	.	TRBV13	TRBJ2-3	CASRAGGPSDTQYF